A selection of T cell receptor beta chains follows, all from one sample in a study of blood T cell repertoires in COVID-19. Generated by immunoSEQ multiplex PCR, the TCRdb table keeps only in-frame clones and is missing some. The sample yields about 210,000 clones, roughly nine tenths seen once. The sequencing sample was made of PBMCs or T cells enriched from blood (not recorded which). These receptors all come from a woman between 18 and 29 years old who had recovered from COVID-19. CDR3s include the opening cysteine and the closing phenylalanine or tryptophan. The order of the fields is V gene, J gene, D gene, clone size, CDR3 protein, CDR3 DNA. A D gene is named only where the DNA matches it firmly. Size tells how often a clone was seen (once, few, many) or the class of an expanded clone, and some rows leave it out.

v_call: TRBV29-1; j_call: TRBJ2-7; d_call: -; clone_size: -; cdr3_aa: CSVEERGRNYEQYF; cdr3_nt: TGCAGCGTTGAAGAGAGAGGGCGGAACTACGAGCAGTACTTC
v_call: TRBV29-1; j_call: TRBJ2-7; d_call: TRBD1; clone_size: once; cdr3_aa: CSVETGVEQYF; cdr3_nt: TGCAGCGTTGAAACAGGGGTCGAGCAGTACTTC
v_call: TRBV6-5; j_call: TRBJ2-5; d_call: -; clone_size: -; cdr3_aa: CASSWSPGQETQYF; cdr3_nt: TGTGCCAGCAGTTGGAGTCCGGGGCAAGAGACCCAGTACTTC
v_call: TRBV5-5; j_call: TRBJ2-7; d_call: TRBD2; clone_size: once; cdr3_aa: CASSFSGTPPPLEQYF; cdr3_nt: TGTGCCAGCAGCTTTAGCGGGACACCACCCCCCTTAGAGCAGTACTTC
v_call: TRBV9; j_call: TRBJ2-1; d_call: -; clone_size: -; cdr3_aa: CASSVVGANYNEQFF; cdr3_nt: TGTGCCAGCAGCGTAGTGGGGGCAAACTACAATGAGCAGTTCTTC
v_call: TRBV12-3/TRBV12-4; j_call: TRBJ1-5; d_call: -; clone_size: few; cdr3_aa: CASTPFGGQPQHF; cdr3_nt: TGTGCCAGCACCCCTTTCGGGGGTCAGCCCCAGCATTTT
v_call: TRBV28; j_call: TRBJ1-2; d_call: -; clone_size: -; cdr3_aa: CASSLTGFFNYGYTF; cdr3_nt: TGTGCCAGCAGCCTTACAGGGTTCTTTAACTATGGCTACACCTTC
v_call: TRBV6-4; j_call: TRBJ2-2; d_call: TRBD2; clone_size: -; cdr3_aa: CASRATLAGENTGELFF; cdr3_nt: TGTGCCAGCAGAGCCACACTAGCGGGGGAGAACACCGGGGAGCTGTTTTTT
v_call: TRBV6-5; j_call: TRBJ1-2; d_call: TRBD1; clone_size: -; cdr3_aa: CASSSRTGYNYGYTF; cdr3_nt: TGTGCCAGCAGTTCCCGGACAGGGTATAACTATGGCTACACCTTC
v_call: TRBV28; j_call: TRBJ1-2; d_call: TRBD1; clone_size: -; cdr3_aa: CASRNPGGLFGYTF; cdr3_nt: TGTGCCAGCAGAAACCCAGGGGGCCTATTCGGCTACACCTTC